A single sample gave rise to the 26 T cell receptor beta chains below, sequenced in a study of T cell responses to AZD1222 COVID-19 vaccine. Assay: immunoSEQ multiplex PCR; the TCRdb copy retains only in-frame clones and omits some. The top ten hold about 5% of the sample, which has 95,000 to 150,000 clones, around 89% seen once. The sequencing here drew on peripheral blood, taken on day 0 of AZD1222 vaccination. The source is an adult in good health.

V is TRBV6-2 or TRBV6-3 and J is TRBJ1-1, with 7 positions matching TRBD1. Losses at the gene ends were 6 bases for V and 6 bases for J; bases not matched to a gene: 10. The CDR3 has 14 amino acids. Germline V lookup: CDR1 MNHEY, CDR2 SVGEGT. CDR3 in amino acids: CASSPLQGVAEAFF. Here the CDR3 DNA reads TGTGCCAGCAGCCCACTCCAGGGGGTCGCTGAAGCTTTCTTT.

The chain carries TRBV7-8 and TRBJ1-4; D is ambiguous. CDR1 and CDR2 from the germline V gene are SGHVS and FQNEAQ. There are 16 residues in the CDR3. V shed 5 bases and J shed 0 bases, with 13 bases lying between them. CDR3 region: CASSTASVATNEKLFF. Written as DNA, the CDR3 is TGTGCCAGCAGCACGGCCTCGGTAGCAACTAATGAAAAACTGTTTTTT.

The chain couples TRBV28 to TRBJ1-2; 7 nucleotides line up with TRBD1. The CDR3 spans 13 residues. Germline assignment: CDR1 MDHEN and CDR2 SYDVKM. Trimming at V came to 3 bases and at J to 6 bases, leaving 4 bases not matched to a gene. This chain's CDR3 is CASSLGDSHGYTF. The CDR3 DNA follows: TGTGCCAGCAGTTTGGGGGACAGTCATGGCTACACCTTC.

The chain employs TRBV7-8 and TRBJ2-5; 10 bases match TRBD2. V shed 6 bases and J 5 bases; nucleotides not matched to a gene: 12. Per the germline V gene, CDR1 is SGHVS and CDR2 is FQNEAQ. CDR3 length equals 16 residues. The CDR3 DNA is TGTGCCAGCAGGCTAGCGGGGGCTGGGGAGTGGGAGACCCAGTACTTC. The encoded protein is CASRLAGAGEWETQYF.

The rearrangement links TRBV6-5 to TRBJ1-3; 8 bases are a match to TRBD1. The V gene end was trimmed by 4 bases and the J gene end by 0 bases; junction bases not matched to a gene: 5. The CDR3 runs 16 residues. Germline CDR1 reads MNHEY; CDR2 reads SVGAGI. The CDR3 DNA reads as TGTGCCAGCAGTTCCTGGACAGGGCTCTCTGGAAACACCATATATTTT. It is translated as CASSSWTGLSGNTIYF.

V and J are TRBV5-6 and TRBJ2-3, with 10 bases matching TRBD2. The CDR3 totals 16 residues. Germline CDR1 and CDR2: SGHDT and YYEEEE. The V segment lost 0 bases and the J segment 5 bases; nucleotides outside the gene matches: 6. The CDR3 DNA is TGTGCCAGCAGCTTGGAAGCGGGGGGGCTCGGAGATACGCAGTATTTT. It is translated as CASSLEAGGLGDTQYF.

This chain uses TRBV24-1 with TRBJ1-4, with D maybe TRBD1 (5 bases). CDR3 length: 14 amino acids. V was shortened by 3 bases and J by 8 bases, with 12 bases between the two germline ends. CDR1 is KGHDR, CDR2 SFDVKD, per germline. For the CDR3, the DNA is TGTGCCACCAGTGATGGGGGACTTTACGAAAAACTGTTTTTT. This codes for CATSDGGLYEKLFF.

This clone was detected once. The chain links TRBV19 to TRBJ2-7; tentatively, D is TRBD1 (6 bases). Trimming took 5 bases from V and 12 from J, leaving 17 bases between them. The germline V gene has CDR1 LNHDA and CDR2 SQIVND (reference sequence). The CDR3 loop spans 12 amino acids. CDR3 amino acids: CASSLQGRVSYF. As DNA, the CDR3 is TGTGCCAGTAGTTTACAGGGTAGGGTCTCGTACTTC.

This sequence joins TRBV15 and TRBJ1-2, with D unclear. Per germline, CDR1 LNHNV and CDR2 YYDKDF (reference sequence). The V end lost 0 bases, the J end lost 7 bases, and 6 bases lay between the germline ends. This CDR3 comprises 12 residues. CDR3 DNA sequence: TGTGCCACCAGCAGAGATATTGGTGGCTACACCTTC. Protein product: CATSRDIGGYTF. Filled out from reference TRBV15 and TRBJ1-2, the complete variable domain reads DAMVIQNPRYQVTQFGKPVTLSCSQTLNHNVMYWYQQKSSQAPKLLFHYYDKDFNNEADTPDNFQSRRPNTSFCFLDIRSPGLGDTAMYLCATSRDIGGYTFGSGTRLTVV.

This chain links TRBV6-1 with TRBJ1-1, with 12 bases matching TRBD1. With 6 bases clipped from V and 8 bases from J, the junction kept 4 bases outside the gene matches. Germline CDR1 is MNHNS and CDR2 is SASEGT. This CDR3 contains 13 residues. The CDR3 coding sequence is TGTGCCAGCAGAGGGACAGGGGGCGTGGAAGCTTTCTTT. Translation: CASRGTGGVEAFF.

This sequence joins TRBV6-5 and TRBJ1-2, with a possible D match to TRBD1 (5 bases). Trimming stripped 5 bases from V and 5 bases from J, with 15 bases between. From germline, CDR1 is MNHEY and CDR2 SVGAGI. The CDR3 totals 14 residues. The CDR3 DNA follows: TGTGCCAGCAGTCAGGGACCCCTACCATATGGCTACACCTTC. Protein product: CASSQGPLPYGYTF.

Turning to this clone: Other nucleotide sequences in the sample specify the same CDR3. The chain uses TRBV19 and TRBJ2-5; D gene unclear. V was shortened by 4 bases and J by 1 base, with 7 bases between the two germline ends. Germline V lookup: CDR1 LNHDA, CDR2 SQIVND (reference sequence). The CDR3 has 13 residues. CDR3 nucleotide sequence: TGTGCCAGTAGTACCACAGTCCAAGAGACCCAGTACTTC. It codes for CASSTTVQETQYF.

The chain recombines TRBV9 with TRBJ2-3, with 8 bases that match TRBD2. V was clipped by 0 bases and J by 3 bases; unmatched bases: 0. Germline V lookup: CDR1 SGDLS, CDR2 YYNGEE. The CDR3 is made up of 14 amino acids. The CDR3 DNA reads TGTGCCAGCAGCGTAGCTAGCGGGACAGATACGCAGTATTTT. Protein: CASSVASGTDTQYF.

The V call is TRBV19, the J call TRBJ1-5; TRBD1 matches at 12 bases. CDR1 and CDR2 (germline): LNHDA, SQIVND (reference sequence). This CDR3 has 16 amino acids. V lost 5 bases, J lost 5 bases, and 7 bases stayed unmatched. CDR3 in amino acids: CASSGGQGARDQPQHF. The DNA of the CDR3 is TGTGCCAGTAGTGGGGGACAGGGGGCGCGAGATCAGCCCCAGCATTTT.

V and J are TRBV7-9 and TRBJ1-1, with unresolved D. Germline CDR1 SEHNR, CDR2 FQNEAQ (reference sequence). V lost 1 base, J lost 1 base, and 4 bases lay in between. The CDR3 extends over 13 amino acids. CDR3 nucleotide sequence: TGTGCCAGCAGCTTAGAACCGAACACTGAAGCTTTCTTT. It encodes CASSLEPNTEAFF.

The chain employs TRBV4-2 and TRBJ1-2, with D tentatively TRBD1 (6 bases). The CDR3 extends over 14 amino acids. Trimming stripped 2 bases from V and 4 bases from J, with 11 bases between. Germline V gives CDR1 LGHNA, CDR2 YNFKEQ. The CDR3 DNA reads TGTGCCAGCAGCCAATTAGGGGGTTCCTATGGCTACACCTTC. It codes for CASSQLGGSYGYTF.

The chain links TRBV7-3 to TRBJ1-2; weak D call: TRBD1 (5 bases). The ends were cut back, 5 bases at V and 9 bases at J, with 16 bases in the middle. CDR1 SGHTA and CDR2 FQGTGA come from the germline V gene. The CDR3 loop spans 13 amino acids. The CDR3 coding sequence is TGTGCCAGCAGCGCCGGGACTGGTACAAGCTACACCTTC. As protein: CASSAGTGTSYTF.

The chain employs TRBV19 and TRBJ2-2, with 9 bases matching TRBD2. The V segment lost 3 bases and the J segment 4 bases; nucleotides outside the gene matches: 0. CDR1 and CDR2 from the germline V gene are LNHDA and SQIVND (reference sequence). This CDR3 comprises 14 residues. The CDR3 DNA follows: TGTGCCAGTAGTATGACTAGCGGCACCGGGGAGCTGTTTTTT. Amino acids: CASSMTSGTGELFF.

This chain connects TRBV6-5 to TRBJ2-1; the match to TRBD1 covers 11 bases. The CDR3 is 15 amino acids. V was pared by 5 bases and J by 7 bases, with 7 bases of the junction left unmatched. CDR1 and CDR2 from the germline V gene are MNHEY and SVGAGI. CDR3 amino acids: CASSTPGQGVNEQFF. The CDR3, as DNA: TGTGCCAGCAGTACCCCGGGACAGGGGGTGAATGAGCAGTTCTTC.

CDR3 sequence (DNA): TGTGCCAGCTCACCCTCGACAGTCCTGAACACTGAAGCTTTCTTT. Residues: CASSPSTVLNTEAFF. This chain links TRBV18 with TRBJ1-1; the D gene is possibly TRBD1 (5 bases). There are 15 residues in the CDR3. Germline V lookup: CDR1 KGHSH, CDR2 LQKENI. Trimming cost V 3 bases and J 0 bases, with 11 bases left between them.

V usage is TRBV18 and J usage is TRBJ2-5; D unclear. The CDR3 has 13 amino acids. The germline V and J ends were trimmed by 2 bases and 2 bases, with 6 bases remaining between them. CDR1 and CDR2 from the germline V gene are KGHSH and LQKENI. CDR3 bases: TGTGCCAGCTCACCATCCCTGCAAGAGACCCAGTACTTC. Encoded protein: CASSPSLQETQYF. The entire variable domain, with the rest obtained from reference TRBV18 and TRBJ2-5, is as follows: NAGVMQNPRHLVRRRGQEARLRCSPMKGHSHVYWYRQLPEEGLKFMVYLQKENIIDESGMPKERFSAEFPKEGPSILRIQQVVRGDSAAYFCASSPSLQETQYFGPGTRLLVL.

V is TRBV6-1 and J is TRBJ1-1; 10 bases are a match to TRBD1. CDR1 is MNHNS and CDR2 is SASEGT in the germline V gene. Trimming took 4 bases from V and 1 from J; bases not matched to a gene: 9. The CDR3 sequence is 17 residues long. The CDR3 loop is CASSGDRGSFGNTEAFF. In nucleotides, the CDR3 is TGTGCCAGCAGTGGGGACAGGGGCTCGTTCGGGAACACTGAAGCTTTCTTT.

The chain employs TRBV7-9 and TRBJ2-1, with 7 bases identical to TRBD1. The junction had 2 bases not matched to a gene; V was cut back by 5 bases and J by 10 bases. Germline lookup yields CDR1 SEHNR and CDR2 FQNEAQ (reference sequence). The CDR3 has 11 residues. The DNA for the CDR3 is TGTGCCAGCAGCAAGACAGGGGAGCAGTTCTTC. It encodes CASSKTGEQFF.

V and J are TRBV6-2 or TRBV6-3 and TRBJ1-1; unclear D gene. This CDR3 is 15 amino acids long. V lost 2 bases to trimming and J lost 2 bases, with 12 bases between them. Germline-derived CDR1 and CDR2 are MNHEY and SVGEGT. The CDR3 sequence is CASSYIAGRNTEAFF. In nucleotides, the CDR3 is TGTGCCAGCAGTTACATCGCAGGCAGAAACACTGAAGCTTTCTTT.

This clone occurred a few times. Other DNA sequences within the sample encode an identical CDR3. The V gene is TRBV10-3, the J gene TRBJ1-5, with D hard to call. From germline, CDR1 is ENHRY and CDR2 SYGVKD. Trimming took 0 bases from V and 3 from J, leaving 9 bases between them. This CDR3 comprises 15 residues. CDR3 residues: CAISESGGNNQPQHF. The CDR3 bases are TGTGCCATCAGTGAGTCTGGCGGAAACAATCAGCCCCAGCATTTT.

This chain connects TRBV5-1 to TRBJ1-4, with a possible D match to TRBD1 (5 bases). Looked up from germline, CDR1 is SGHRS and CDR2 is YFSETQ. The CDR3 loop spans 14 amino acids. V lost 0 bases and J lost 5, with 8 bases in between. CDR3 sequence reads: CASSLGGGNEKLFF. In DNA, the CDR3 is TGCGCCAGCAGCTTGGGGGGCGGGAATGAAAAACTGTTTTTT.